The clone carrying this TCR beta chain came up once. The repertoire was sequenced with immunoSEQ multiplex PCR; TCRdb's copy has only in-frame clones and lacks some. Of about 20,000 clones in the sample, around three quarters were seen once. The entry originates in a study of OX40 agonist ivuxolimab in advanced cancers. Study-wide context: Ivuxolimab, an antibody acting as an agonist of OX40 (CD134), was used to treat patients.

The CDR3 is made up of 15 amino acids. V was pared by 2 bases and J by 2 bases, with 7 bases between. Germline V lookup: CDR1 SGHVS, CDR2 FNYEAQ. The sample here was CD4+ or CD8+ T cells sorted from blood, taken in a trial of the OX40 agonist ivuxolimab. This clonotype was sampled from an adult with an advanced solid tumor such as melanoma, head and neck, liver or kidney cancer. V is TRBV7-6 and J is TRBJ2-6, with D uncertain. CDR3 sequence: CASSLQGTGANVLTF. CDR3 nucleotide sequence: TGTGCCAGCAGCTTACAAGGAACTGGGGCCAACGTCCTGACTTTC.